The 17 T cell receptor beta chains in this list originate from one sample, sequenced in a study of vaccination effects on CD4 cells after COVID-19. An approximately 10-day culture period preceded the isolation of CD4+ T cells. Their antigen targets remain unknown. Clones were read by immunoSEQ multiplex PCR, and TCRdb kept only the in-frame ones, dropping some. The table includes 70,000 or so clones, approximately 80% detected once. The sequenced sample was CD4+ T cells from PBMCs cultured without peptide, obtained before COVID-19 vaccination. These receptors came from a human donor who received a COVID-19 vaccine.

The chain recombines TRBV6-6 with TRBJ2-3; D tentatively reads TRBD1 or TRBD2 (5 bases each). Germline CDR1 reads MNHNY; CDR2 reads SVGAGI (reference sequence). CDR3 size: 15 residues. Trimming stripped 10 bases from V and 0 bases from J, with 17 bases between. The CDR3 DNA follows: TGTGCCACGCGAAGGGACCGAAGCAGCACAGATACGCAGTATTTT. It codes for CATRRDRSSTDTQYF.

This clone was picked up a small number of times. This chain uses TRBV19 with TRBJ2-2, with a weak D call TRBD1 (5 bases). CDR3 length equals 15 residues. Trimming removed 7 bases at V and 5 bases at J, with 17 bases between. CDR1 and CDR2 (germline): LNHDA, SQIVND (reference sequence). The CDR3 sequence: CASINWGSPTGELFF. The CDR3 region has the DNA TGTGCCAGTATAAATTGGGGCAGTCCAACCGGGGAGCTGTTTTTT.

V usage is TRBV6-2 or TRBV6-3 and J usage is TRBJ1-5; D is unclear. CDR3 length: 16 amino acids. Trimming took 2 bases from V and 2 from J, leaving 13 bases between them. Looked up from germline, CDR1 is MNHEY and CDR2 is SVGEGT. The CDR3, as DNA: TGTGCCAGCAGTTACATGCAGGATATTGGCAATCAGCCCCAGCATTTT. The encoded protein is CASSYMQDIGNQPQHF.

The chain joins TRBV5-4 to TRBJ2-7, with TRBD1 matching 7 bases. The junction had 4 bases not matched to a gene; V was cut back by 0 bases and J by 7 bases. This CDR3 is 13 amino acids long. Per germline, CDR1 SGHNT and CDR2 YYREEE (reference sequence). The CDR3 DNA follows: TGTGCCAGCAGCTTGGACGCAGGGGGAGAGCAGTACGTC. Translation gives CASSLDAGGEQYV.

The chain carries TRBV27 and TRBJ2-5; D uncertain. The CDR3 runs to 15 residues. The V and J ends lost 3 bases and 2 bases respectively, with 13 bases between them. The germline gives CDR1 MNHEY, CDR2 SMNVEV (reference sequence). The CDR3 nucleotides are TGTGCCAGCAGTTTTTGGGTAGGCAGGCAAGAGACCCAGTACTTC. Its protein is CASSFWVGRQETQYF.

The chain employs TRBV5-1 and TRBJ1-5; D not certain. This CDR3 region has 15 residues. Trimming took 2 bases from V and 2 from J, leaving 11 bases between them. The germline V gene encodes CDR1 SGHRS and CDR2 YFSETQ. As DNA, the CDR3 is TGCGCCAGCAGCTTTAAACCGGGAGGCAATCAGCCCCAGCATTTT. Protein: CASSFKPGGNQPQHF.

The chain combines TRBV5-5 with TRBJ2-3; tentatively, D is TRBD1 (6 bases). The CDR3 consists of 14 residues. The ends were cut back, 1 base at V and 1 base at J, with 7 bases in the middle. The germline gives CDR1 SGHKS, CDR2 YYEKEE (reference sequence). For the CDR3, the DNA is TGTGCCAGCAGCTTGCCAGGGGGCACAGATACGCAGTATTTT. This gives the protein CASSLPGGTDTQYF.

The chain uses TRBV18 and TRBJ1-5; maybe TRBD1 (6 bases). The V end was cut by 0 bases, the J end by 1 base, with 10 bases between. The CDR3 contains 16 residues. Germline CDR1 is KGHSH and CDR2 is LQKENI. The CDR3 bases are TGTGCCAGCTCACCACCGGGGGGCAGGAGCAATCAGCCCCAGCATTTT. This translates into CASSPPGGRSNQPQHF.

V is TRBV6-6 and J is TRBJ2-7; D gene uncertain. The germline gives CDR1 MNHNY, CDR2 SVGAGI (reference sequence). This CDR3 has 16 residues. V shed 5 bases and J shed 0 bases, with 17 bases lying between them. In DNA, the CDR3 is TGTGCCAGCAGTAAACCGACGGGTACGACCTCCTACGAGCAGTACGTC. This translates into CASSKPTGTTSYEQYV.

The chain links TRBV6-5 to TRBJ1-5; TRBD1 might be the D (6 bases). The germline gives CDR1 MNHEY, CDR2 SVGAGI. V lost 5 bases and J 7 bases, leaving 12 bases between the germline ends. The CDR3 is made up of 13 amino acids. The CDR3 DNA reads TGTGCCAGCAGTAGGGGGGCAGGACAGCCCCAGCATTTT. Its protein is CASSRGAGQPQHF.

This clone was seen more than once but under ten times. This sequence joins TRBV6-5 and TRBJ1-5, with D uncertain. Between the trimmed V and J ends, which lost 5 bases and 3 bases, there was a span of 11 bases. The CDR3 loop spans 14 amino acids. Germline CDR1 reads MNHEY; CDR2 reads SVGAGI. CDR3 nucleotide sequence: TGTGCCAGCAGTAACACGGGAAACAATCAGCCCCAGCATTTT. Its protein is CASSNTGNNQPQHF.

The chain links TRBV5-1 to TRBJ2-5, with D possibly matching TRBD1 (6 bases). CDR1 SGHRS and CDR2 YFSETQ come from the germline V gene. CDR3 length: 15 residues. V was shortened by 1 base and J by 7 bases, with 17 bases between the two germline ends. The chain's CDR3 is CASSLTAGDEGTQYF. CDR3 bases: TGCGCCAGCAGCTTGACGGCAGGGGATGAGGGGACCCAGTACTTC. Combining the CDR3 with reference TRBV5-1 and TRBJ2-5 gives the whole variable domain KAGVTQTPRYLIKTRGQQVTLSCSPISGHRSVSWYQQTPGQGLQFLFEYFSETQRNKGNFPGRFSGRQFSNSRSEMNVSTLELGDSALYLCASSLTAGDEGTQYFGPGTRLLVL.

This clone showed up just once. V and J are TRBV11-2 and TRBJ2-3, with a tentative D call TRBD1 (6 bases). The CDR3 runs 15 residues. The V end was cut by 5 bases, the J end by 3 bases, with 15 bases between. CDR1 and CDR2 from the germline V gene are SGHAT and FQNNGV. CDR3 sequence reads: CASSRRAGETDTQYF. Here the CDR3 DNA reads TGTGCCAGCAGCCGCCGGGCAGGGGAGACAGATACGCAGTATTTT.

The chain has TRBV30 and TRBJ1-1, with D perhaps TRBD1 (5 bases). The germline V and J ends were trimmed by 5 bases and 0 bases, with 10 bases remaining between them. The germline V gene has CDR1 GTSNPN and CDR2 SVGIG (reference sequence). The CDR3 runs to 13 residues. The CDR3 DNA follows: TGTGCCTGGGAGCAGGGTATGAACACTGAAGCTTTCTTT. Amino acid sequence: CAWEQGMNTEAFF. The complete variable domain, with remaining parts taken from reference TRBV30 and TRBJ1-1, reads SQTIHQWPATLVQPVGSPLSLECTVEGTSNPNLYWYRQAAGRGLQLLFYSVGIGQISSEVPQNLSASRPQDRQFILSSKKLLLSDSGFYLCAWEQGMNTEAFFGQGTRLTVV.

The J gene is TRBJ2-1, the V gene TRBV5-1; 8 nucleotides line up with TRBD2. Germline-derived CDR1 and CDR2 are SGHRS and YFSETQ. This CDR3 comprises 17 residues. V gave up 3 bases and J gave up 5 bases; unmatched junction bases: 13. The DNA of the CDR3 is TGCGCCAGCAGCTCGCCCGGGACCCGCGGGGGGAACAATGAGCAGTTCTTC. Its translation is CASSSPGTRGGNNEQFF.

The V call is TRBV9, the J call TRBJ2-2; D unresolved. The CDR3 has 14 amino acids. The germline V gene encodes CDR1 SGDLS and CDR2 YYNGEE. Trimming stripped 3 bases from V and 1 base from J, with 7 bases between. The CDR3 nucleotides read TGTGCCAGCAGCGAGTGGGGGAACACCGGGGAGCTGTTTTTT. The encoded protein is CASSEWGNTGELFF. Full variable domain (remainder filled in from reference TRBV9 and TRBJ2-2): DSGVTQTPKHLITATGQRVTLRCSPRSGDLSVYWYQQSLDQGLQFLIQYYNGEERAKGNILERFSAQQFPDLHSELNLSSLELGDSALYFCASSEWGNTGELFFGEGSRLTVL.

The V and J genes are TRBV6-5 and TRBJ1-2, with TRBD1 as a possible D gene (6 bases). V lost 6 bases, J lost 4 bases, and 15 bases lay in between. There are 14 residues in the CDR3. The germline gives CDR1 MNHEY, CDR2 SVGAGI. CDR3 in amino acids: CASSRQDVSYGYTF. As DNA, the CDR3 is TGTGCCAGCAGCAGACAGGACGTTTCCTATGGCTACACCTTC.